This is a list of T cell receptor beta chains from one sample in a study of identical twins. TCRdb re-called the 5' RACE reads with MiXCR, one entry per CDR3 protein. The sample lists approximately 350,000 distinct CDR3 sequences, 12% occurring once. These data were likewise used in another study, on yellow fever vaccine responses in identical twins.

What was sequenced was CD8+ T cells sorted from blood. The source is a woman under 30 in good health. Both conserved end residues are part of each CDR3.

v_call,cdr3_length,j_call,cdr3_aa
TRBV12-3/TRBV12-4,16,TRBJ2-1,CASSTVPRVSYNEQFF
TRBV6-1,12,TRBJ2-7,CAIPGPAYEQYF
TRBV5-4,19,TRBJ2-1,CASSLVGRPSGRSYNEQFF
TRBV7-9,15,TRBJ2-7,CASTLVAGDTYEQYF
TRBV12-3/TRBV12-4,13,TRBJ2-3,CASSRMGQDTQYF
TRBV12-3/TRBV12-4,14,TRBJ2-7,CASSFGGVGYEQYF
TRBV9,14,TRBJ1-2,CASSVALTPDSGTF
TRBV4-2,15,TRBJ2-1,CASSPIQGAHNEQFF
TRBV7-6,18,TRBJ2-1,CASSLSPIRGGQLNEQFF
TRBV5-1,14,TRBJ1-1,CASSLSGLNTEVFF
TRBV5-6,12,TRBJ2-7,CASSIGQGEQYF
TRBV7-9,12,TRBJ1-1,CASSRANTEAFF
TRBV29-1,15,TRBJ2-1,CSVESRDYRYNEQFF
TRBV12-3/TRBV12-4,13,TRBJ2-7,CASRGGGSGEQYF
TRBV9,13,TRBJ2-1,CASSVESNDEQFF
TRBV15,14,TRBJ1-1,CATSSNWDITEAFF
TRBV9,14,TRBJ1-2,CASSVETDPDGYTF
TRBV2,14,TRBJ2-3,CATGWRAGTDTQYF
TRBV6-1,15,TRBJ1-4,CASTRQVGTNEKLFF
TRBV27,12,TRBJ2-7,CASSLRGREQYF
TRBV5-4,15,TRBJ2-1,CASSSTGTAYNEQFF
TRBV5-5,12,TRBJ2-1,CARGPGLDEQFF
TRBV4-1,15,TRBJ2-5,CASSQELGAEETQYF
TRBV5-5,16,TRBJ2-7,CASSLGIAGISYEQYF
TRBV5-1,16,TRBJ2-2,CASSLVGGRFTGELFF
TRBV7-9,15,TRBJ1-1,CASSFKTRRNTEAFF
TRBV19,17,TRBJ2-1,CASSIGANLAGLNEQFF
TRBV27,14,TRBJ2-1,CASSLQDPFNEQFF
TRBV6-2/TRBV6-3,20,TRBJ2-2,CASSTGTISQRTPNTGELFF
TRBV7-8,15,TRBJ1-2,CASSDRDRGHHGYTF
TRBV24-1,14,TRBJ1-5,CATSLPDANQPQHF
TRBV5-5,15,TRBJ2-1,CASSLGTGTLNEQFF